This T cell receptor (beta chain) stems from a study of beta chain features in type 1 diabetes. This clone was counted a few times. Its matching antigen is unknown. All of the isolated RNA was reverse transcribed, so expressed TCRB transcripts were sequenced. TCRdb's table, derived via immunoSEQ multiplex PCR, lists solely in-frame clones and lacks some. The repertoire has hundreds of thousands of clones, over 14% of them found once; the top ten carry 0.015%. Findings and caveats of the study: PCR might favor shorter templates, but any such skew would affect patients and controls equally. TCRB CDR3s from Type 1 diabetes patients were moderately but significantly shorter in all four CD4+ subsets.

In germline, CDR1 is SGHDN, CDR2 FVKESK. This CDR3 region has 18 residues. The V gene lost 2 bases and the J gene lost 6 bases, with 26 bases spanning the gap. The sequence was obtained from a man aged 18 to 30 with type 1 diabetes. The chain joins TRBV14 to TRBJ2-7; perhaps TRBD2 as D (6 bases). Material: naive CD4+ T cells from blood. The CDR3 sequence: CASSQLFGGGSGGLEQYF. DNA of the CDR3: TGTGCCAGCAGCCAACTCTTCGGGGGTGGCAGTGGAGGCCTCGAGCAGTACTTC.